This passage covers 2 T cell receptor beta chains from one sample sequenced in a study of shared clonotypes between healthy human individuals. TCRdb's copy holds only in-frame clones and misses some; the assay was immunoSEQ multiplex PCR. The sample holds 2 million to 3 million clones, 93% seen once. The sequenced sample was naive CD4+ T cells from PBMCs. Subset in this sample: CD45RA+ positively selected. Source of these receptors: a man aged 18 to 30 in good health. Some clones in this sample may be carry-over from other donors' samples.

In DNA form, the CDR3 reads TGTGCCAGCAGCAGGGATTCAGAGACCCAGTACTTC. Residues: CASSRDSETQYF. The gene calls are TRBV7-2 and TRBJ2-5, with no clear D. The CDR3 consists of 12 residues. Germline V gene data show CDR1 as SGHTA and CDR2 as FQGNSA. Deletions cut 5 bases from V and 4 bases from J, with 8 bases between.

The chain combines TRBV28 with TRBJ1-1, with D unclear. CDR1 MDHEN and CDR2 SYDVKM come from the germline V gene. The V end lost 3 bases, the J end lost 1 base, and 15 bases lay between the germline ends. The CDR3 consists of 16 residues. The DNA for the CDR3 is TGTGCCAGCAGTTTCCCCATTAGATGGGGGAACACTGAAGCTTTCTTT. Translating it yields CASSFPIRWGNTEAFF.